This entry concerns a single T cell receptor (beta chain). Its specificity is not known. This record belongs to a study of cytomegalovirus exposure and HLA in healthy donors. The study, taken as a whole, reports: Productive rates of about 90% or about 30% were seen for most TCR beta V segments in an earlier analysis.

Germline loops: CDR1 SNHLY, CDR2 FYNNEI. The CDR3 loop spans 16 amino acids. V lost 1 base, J lost 6 bases, and 17 bases lay in between. The PCR made use of 60 Vbeta and 13 Jbeta primers. Here immunoSEQ multiplex PCR was the method, and the copy in TCRdb shows in-frame clones only, minus some. Of approximately 200,000 clones detected, 65% to 80% appear once; the ten largest clones hold under 0.25%. The chain has TRBV2 and TRBJ2-3, with D maybe TRBD2 (5 bases). The TCR sequence derives from a girl aged 2-10 years in good health and CMV-seronegative. The sequenced sample was PBMCs. CDR3 region: CASSEVGLGLMDTQYF. The CDR3 DNA reads TGTGCCAGCAGTGAAGTTGGACTGGGGTTGATGGATACGCAGTATTTT.